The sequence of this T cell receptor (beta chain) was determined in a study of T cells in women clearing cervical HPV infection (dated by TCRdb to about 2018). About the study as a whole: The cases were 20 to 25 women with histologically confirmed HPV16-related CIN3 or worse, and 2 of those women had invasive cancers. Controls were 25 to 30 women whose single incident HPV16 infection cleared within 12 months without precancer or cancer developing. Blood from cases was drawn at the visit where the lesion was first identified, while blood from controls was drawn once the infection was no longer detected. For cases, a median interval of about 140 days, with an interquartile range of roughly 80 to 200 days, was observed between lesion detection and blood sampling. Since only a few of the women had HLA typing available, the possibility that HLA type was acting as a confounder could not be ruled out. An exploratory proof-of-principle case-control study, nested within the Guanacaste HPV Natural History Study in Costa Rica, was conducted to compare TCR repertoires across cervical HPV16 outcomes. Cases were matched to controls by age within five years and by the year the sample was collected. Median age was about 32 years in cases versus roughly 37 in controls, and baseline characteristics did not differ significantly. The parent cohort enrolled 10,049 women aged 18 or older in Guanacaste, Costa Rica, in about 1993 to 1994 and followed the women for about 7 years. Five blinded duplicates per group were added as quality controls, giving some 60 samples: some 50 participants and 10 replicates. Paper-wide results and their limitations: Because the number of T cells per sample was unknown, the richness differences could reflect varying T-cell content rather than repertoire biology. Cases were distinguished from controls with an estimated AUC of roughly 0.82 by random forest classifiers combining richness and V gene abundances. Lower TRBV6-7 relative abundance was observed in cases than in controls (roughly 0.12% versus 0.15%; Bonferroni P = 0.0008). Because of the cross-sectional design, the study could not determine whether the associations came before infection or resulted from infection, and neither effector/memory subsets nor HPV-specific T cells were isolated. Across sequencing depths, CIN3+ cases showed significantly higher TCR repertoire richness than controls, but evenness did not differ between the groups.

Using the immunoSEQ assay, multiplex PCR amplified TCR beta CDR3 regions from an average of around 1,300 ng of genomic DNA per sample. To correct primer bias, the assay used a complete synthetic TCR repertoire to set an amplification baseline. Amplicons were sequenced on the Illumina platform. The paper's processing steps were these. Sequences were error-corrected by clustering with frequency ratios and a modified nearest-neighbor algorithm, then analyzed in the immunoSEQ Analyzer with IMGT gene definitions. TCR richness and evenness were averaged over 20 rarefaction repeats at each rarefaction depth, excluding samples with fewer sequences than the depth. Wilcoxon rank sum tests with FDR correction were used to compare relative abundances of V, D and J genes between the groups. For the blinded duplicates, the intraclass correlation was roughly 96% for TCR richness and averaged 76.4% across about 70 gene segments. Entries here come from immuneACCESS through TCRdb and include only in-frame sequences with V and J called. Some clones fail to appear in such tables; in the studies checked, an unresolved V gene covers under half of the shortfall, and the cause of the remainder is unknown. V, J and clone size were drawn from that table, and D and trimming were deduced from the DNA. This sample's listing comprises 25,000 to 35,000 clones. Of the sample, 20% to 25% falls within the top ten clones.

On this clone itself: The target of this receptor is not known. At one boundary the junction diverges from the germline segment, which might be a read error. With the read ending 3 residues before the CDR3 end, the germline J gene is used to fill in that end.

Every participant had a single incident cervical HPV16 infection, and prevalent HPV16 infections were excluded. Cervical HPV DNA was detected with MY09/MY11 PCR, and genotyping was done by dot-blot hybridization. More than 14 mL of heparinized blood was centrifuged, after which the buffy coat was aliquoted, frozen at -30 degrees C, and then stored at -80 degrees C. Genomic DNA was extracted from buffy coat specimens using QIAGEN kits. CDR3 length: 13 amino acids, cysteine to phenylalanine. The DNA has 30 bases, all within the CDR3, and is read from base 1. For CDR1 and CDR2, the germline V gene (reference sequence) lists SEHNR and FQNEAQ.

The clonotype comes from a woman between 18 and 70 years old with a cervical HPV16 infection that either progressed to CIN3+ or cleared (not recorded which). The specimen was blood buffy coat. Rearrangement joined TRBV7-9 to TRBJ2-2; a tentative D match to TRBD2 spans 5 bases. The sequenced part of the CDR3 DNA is TGTGCCAGCAGCATAGCGCGGGTCGGGGAG. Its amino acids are CASSIARVGE. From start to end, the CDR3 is CASSIARVGELFF.